A selection of T cell receptor beta chains follows, all from one sample in a study of cytomegalovirus exposure and HLA in healthy donors. Profiled with immunoSEQ multiplex PCR; TCRdb holds only in-frame clones, not every one. Among around 110,000 clones listed, roughly 80% were seen once. The specimen was PBMCs. These receptors all stem from a man under 40 in good health and CMV-seronegative. CDR3s include the opening cysteine and the closing phenylalanine or tryptophan. Each record gives: V gene, J gene, CDR3 protein.

TRBV11-2	TRBJ1-5	CASSLDRGGNQPQHF
TRBV7-9	TRBJ1-5	CASSLGRGSNQPQHF
TRBV28	NA	CASSHYEQYF
TRBV25-1	TRBJ1-5	CASSGGGPQHF
TRBV4-1	TRBJ1-6	CASSLRPEGARNNSPLHF
TRBV5-1	TRBJ1-3	CASSPGGAGNTIYF
TRBV14	TRBJ1-1	CASSQEWGNPEAFF
TRBV13	TRBJ2-7	CASSPGPMDYEQYF
TRBV7-8	TRBJ2-7	CASSSATGADEQYF
TRBV5-6	TRBJ2-3	CASNLDLGGITDTQYF
TRBV9	TRBJ2-2	CASSVGDQAGELFF
TRBV19	TRBJ2-1	CASKGTGVRNEQFF
TRBV9	TRBJ2-3	CASSVVSSGLAGDTQYF
TRBV6-1	TRBJ2-7	CATRTGGSPYEQYF
TRBV6-1	TRBJ1-2	CASSPQDSYGYTF
TRBV10-2	TRBJ1-5	CASSGQENQPQHF
TRBV2	TRBJ1-2	CASSERGQGFSGYTF
TRBV2	TRBJ2-3	CASRLSGREDTDTQYF
TRBV6-4	TRBJ2-1	CASRQGTGSNEQFF
TRBV7-8	TRBJ1-2	CASSFEDRGTGYTF
TRBV6-4	TRBJ1-1	CASSIGENTEAFF
TRBV29-1	TRBJ2-1	CSVGLAGGRNEQFF
TRBV30	TRBJ1-2	CAWKGPGNYGYTF
TRBV28	TRBJ2-1	CASSLATNNEQFF
TRBV19	TRBJ1-2	CASSTGGTYGYTF
TRBV28	TRBJ2-7	CASSLTRVPYEQYF